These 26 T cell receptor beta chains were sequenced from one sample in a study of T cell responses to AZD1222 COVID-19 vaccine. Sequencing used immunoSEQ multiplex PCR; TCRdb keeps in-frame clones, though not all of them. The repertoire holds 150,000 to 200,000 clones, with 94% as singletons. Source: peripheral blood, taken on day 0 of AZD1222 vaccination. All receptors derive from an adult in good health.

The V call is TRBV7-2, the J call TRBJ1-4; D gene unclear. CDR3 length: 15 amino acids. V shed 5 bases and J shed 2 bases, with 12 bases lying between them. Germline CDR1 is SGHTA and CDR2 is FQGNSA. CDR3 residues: CASSLVGGTNEKLFF. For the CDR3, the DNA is TGTGCCAGCAGCCTCGTTGGAGGGACTAATGAAAAACTGTTTTTT.

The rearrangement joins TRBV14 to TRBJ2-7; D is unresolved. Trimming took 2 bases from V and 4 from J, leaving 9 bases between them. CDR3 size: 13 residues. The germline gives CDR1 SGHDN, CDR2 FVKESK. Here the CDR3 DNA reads TGTGCCAGCAGCCAACAAAGGGTGTACGAGCAGTACTTC. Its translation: CASSQQRVYEQYF. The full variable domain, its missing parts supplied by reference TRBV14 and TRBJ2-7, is EAGVTQFPSHSVIEKGQTVTLRCDPISGHDNLYWYRRVMGKEIKFLLHFVKESKQDESGMPNNRFLAERTGGTYSTLKVQPAELEDSGVYFCASSQQRVYEQYFGPGTRLTVT.

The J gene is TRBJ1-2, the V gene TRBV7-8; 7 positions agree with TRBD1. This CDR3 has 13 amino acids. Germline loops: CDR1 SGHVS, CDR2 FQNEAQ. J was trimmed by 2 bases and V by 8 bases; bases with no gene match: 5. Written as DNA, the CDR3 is TGTGCCAGCGCGGACAGGCAAAACTATGGCTACACCTTC. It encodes CASADRQNYGYTF.

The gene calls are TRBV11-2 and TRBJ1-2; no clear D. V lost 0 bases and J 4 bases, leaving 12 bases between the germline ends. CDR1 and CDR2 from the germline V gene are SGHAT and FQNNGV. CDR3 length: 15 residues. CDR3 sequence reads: CASSLEIGRPYGYTF. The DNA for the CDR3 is TGTGCCAGCAGCTTAGAGATCGGCAGACCCTATGGCTACACCTTC. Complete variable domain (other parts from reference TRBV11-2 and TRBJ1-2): EAGVAQSPRYKIIEKRQSVAFWCNPISGHATLYWYQQILGQGPKLLIQFQNNGVVDDSQLPKDRFSAERLKGVDSTLKIQPAKLEDSAVYLCASSLEIGRPYGYTFGSGTRLTVV.

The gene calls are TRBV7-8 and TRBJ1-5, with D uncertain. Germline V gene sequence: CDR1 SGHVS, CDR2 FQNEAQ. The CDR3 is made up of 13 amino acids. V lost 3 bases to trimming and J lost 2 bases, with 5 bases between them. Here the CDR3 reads CASSLIRNQPQHF. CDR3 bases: TGTGCCAGCAGCTTGATTCGCAATCAGCCCCAGCATTTT.

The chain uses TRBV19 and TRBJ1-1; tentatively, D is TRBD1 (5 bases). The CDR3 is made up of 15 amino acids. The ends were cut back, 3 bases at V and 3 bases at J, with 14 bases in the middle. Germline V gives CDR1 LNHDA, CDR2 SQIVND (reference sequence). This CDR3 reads CASSIASRGDTEAFF. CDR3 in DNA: TGTGCCAGTAGTATTGCCTCCCGGGGGGACACTGAAGCTTTCTTT.

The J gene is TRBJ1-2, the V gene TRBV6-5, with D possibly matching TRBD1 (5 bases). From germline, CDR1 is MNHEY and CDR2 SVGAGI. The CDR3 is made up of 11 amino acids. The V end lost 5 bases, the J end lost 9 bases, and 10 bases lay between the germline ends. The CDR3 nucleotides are TGTGCCAGCAGTAAGGGGTATCGCTACACCTTC. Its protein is CASSKGYRYTF.

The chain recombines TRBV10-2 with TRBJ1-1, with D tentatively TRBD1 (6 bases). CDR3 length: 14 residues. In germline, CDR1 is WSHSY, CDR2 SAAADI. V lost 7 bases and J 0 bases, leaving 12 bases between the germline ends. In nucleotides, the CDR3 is TGCGCCAGCATCCAGGGGATCATGAACACTGAAGCTTTCTTT. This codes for CASIQGIMNTEAFF.

The CDR3 region is CASRPGLAGVNEQFF. DNA of the CDR3: TGTGCCAGCAGGCCGGGACTAGCGGGAGTAAATGAGCAGTTCTTC. The chain carries TRBV5-8 and TRBJ2-1; 14 bases map to TRBD2. Trimming at V came to 5 bases and at J to 7 bases, leaving 5 bases not matched to a gene. This CDR3 region has 15 residues. Looked up from germline, CDR1 is SGHTS and CDR2 is YDEGEE.

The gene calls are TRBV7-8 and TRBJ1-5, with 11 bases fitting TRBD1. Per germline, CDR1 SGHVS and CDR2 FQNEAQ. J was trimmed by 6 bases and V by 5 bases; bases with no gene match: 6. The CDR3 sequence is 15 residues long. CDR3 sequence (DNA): TGTGCCAGCAGCCCAGGGGACAGGGGGGTTCAGCCCCAGCATTTT. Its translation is CASSPGDRGVQPQHF.

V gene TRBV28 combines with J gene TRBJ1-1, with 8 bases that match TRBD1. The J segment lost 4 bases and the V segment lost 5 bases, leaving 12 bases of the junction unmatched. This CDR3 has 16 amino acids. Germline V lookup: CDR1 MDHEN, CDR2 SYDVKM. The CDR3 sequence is CASSPRTGSIRTEAFF. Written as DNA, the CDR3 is TGTGCCAGCAGTCCGAGGACAGGGTCCATTCGCACTGAAGCTTTCTTT.

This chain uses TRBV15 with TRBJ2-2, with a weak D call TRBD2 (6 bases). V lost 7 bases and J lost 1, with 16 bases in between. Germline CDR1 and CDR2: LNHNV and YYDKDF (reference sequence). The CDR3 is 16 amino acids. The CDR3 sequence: CATTILPGGNTGELFF. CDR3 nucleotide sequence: TGTGCCACCACCATCCTCCCCGGGGGGAACACCGGGGAGCTGTTTTTT.

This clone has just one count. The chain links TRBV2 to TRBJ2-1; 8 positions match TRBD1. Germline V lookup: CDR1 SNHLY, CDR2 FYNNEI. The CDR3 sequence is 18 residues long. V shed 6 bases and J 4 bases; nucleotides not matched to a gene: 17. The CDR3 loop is CASRGGGRQGTWYNEQFF. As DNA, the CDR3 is TGTGCCAGCAGAGGGGGTGGGCGACAGGGGACTTGGTACAATGAGCAGTTCTTC.

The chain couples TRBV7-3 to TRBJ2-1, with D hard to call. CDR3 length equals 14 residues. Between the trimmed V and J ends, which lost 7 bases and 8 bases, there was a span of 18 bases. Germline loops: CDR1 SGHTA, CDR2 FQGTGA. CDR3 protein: CASTLSGPNDEQFF. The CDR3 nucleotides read TGTGCCAGCACCTTGTCGGGTCCCAACGATGAGCAGTTCTTC.

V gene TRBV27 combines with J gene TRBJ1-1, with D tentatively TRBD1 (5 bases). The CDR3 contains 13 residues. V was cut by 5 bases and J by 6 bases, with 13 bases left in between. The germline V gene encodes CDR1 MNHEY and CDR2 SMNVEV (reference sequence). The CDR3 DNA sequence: TGTGCCAGCAGTCCCGGTGGGGGACCTGAAGCTTTCTTT. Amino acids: CASSPGGGPEAFF.

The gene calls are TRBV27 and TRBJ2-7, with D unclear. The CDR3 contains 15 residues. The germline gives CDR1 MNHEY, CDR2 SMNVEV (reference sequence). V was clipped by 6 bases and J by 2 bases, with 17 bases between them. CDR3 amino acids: CASRMGVMGTYEQYF. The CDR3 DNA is TGTGCCAGCAGGATGGGCGTGATGGGGACCTACGAGCAGTACTTC.

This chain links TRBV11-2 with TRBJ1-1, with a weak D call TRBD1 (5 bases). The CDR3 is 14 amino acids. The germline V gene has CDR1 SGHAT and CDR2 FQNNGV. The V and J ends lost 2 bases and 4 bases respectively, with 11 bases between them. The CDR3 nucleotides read TGTGCCAGCAGCTTATATTTGGGGGGCACTGAAGCTTTCTTT. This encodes CASSLYLGGTEAFF.

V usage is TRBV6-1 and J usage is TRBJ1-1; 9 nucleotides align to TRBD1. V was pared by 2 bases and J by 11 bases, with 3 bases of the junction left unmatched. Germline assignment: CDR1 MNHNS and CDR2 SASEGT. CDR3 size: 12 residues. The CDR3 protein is CASSETGGLAFF. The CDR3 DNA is TGTGCCAGCAGTGAAACAGGGGGCTTGGCTTTCTTT.

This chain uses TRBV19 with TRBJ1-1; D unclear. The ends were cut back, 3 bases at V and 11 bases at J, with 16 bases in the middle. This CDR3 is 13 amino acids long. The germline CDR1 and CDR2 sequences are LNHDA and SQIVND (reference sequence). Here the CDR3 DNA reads TGTGCCAGTAGTATGTGGGGAATAAGCGGGGCTTTCTTT. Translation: CASSMWGISGAFF.

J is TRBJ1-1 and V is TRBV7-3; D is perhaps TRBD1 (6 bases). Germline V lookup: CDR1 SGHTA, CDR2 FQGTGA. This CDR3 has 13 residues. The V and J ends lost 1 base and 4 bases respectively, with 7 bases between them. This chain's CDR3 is CASSLKGGTEAFF. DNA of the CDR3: TGTGCCAGCAGCTTAAAAGGGGGCACTGAAGCTTTCTTT. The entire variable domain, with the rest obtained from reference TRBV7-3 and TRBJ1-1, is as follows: GAGVSQTPSNKVTEKGKYVELRCDPISGHTALYWYRQSLGQGPEFLIYFQGTGAADDSGLPNDRFFAVRPEGSVSTLKIQRTERGDSAVYLCASSLKGGTEAFFGQGTRLTVV.

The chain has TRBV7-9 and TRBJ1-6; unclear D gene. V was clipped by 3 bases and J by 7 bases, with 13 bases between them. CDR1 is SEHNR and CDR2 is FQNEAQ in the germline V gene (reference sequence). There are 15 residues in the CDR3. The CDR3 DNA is TGTGCCAGCAGCTTTTTTTTGGACGGGAATTCACCCCTCCACTTT. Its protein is CASSFFLDGNSPLHF.

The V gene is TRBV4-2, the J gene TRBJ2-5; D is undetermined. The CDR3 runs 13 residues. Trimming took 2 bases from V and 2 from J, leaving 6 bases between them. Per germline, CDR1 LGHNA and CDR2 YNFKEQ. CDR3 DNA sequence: TGTGCCAGCAGCCAAAGAGGTCAAGAGACCCAGTACTTC. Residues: CASSQRGQETQYF.

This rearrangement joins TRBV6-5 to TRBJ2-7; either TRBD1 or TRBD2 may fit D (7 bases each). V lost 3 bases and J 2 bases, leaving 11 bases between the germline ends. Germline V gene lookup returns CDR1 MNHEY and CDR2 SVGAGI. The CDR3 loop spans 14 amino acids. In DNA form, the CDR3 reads TGTGCCAGCAGTTATGGGAGGGGGCCCTACGAGCAGTACTTC. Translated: CASSYGRGPYEQYF.

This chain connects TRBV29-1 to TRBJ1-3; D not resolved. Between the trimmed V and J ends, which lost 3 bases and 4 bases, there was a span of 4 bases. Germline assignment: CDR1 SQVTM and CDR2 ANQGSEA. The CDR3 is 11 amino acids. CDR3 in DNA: TGCAGCGTTGACGAGGGAAACACCATATATTTT. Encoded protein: CSVDEGNTIYF.

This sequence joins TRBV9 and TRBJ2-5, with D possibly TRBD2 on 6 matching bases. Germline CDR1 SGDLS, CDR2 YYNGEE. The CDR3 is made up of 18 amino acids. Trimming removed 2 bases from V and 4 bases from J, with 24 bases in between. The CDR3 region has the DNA TGTGCCAGCAGCGTGGGAACCACCGGGGGAGTTGGAGGAGAGACCCAGTACTTC. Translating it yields CASSVGTTGGVGGETQYF.

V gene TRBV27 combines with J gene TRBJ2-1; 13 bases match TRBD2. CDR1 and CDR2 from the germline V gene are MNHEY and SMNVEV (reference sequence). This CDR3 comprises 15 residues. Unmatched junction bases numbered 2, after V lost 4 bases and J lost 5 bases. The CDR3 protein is CASSYGTSGDNEQFF. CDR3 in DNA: TGTGCCAGCAGTTATGGGACTAGCGGGGACAATGAGCAGTTCTTC.